The TCR beta chain under discussion was sequenced for a study of regulatory T cells in long-lasting Graves disease. Overall study context: The study counted Graves' disease as persistent given over 5 years of antithyroid drugs and positive TSH receptor antibodies. Study observations and caveats: Persistent disease showed a preference for TRBV28, TRBJ1-2 and TRBJ2-5. Accuracy could have been hurt by small sample size.

This CDR3 is 14 amino acids long. V was shortened by 2 bases and J by 9 bases, with 11 bases between the two germline ends. Germline V gene lookup returns CDR1 MDHEN and CDR2 SYDVKM. Described time point: persistent/refractory GD, antithyroid drugs over 5 years with positive TRAb. From RNA extracted from PBMCs, the TCR library was made. Patients were enrolled at an endocrinology department in Xi'an, China. Both iRepertoire HTBI primers and Arm-PCR of CDR3 regions were used to build the TCR beta libraries. A single record per CDR3 protein comes from TCRdb applying MiXCR to the multiplex PCR reads. Here the sample spans approximately 500,000 distinct CDR3 sequences, roughly 21% being singletons. Ten or more counts support this clonotype. The antigen remains unidentified.

This specimen consisted of peripheral blood mononuclear cells (PBMCs), obtained when the disease was refractory, from a patient treated with antithyroid drugs. The clonotype originates from a female donor with Graves disease. The chain couples TRBV28 to TRBJ1-6; D ambiguous. This CDR3 reads CASSLRSFSSPLHF. In nucleotides, the CDR3 is TGTGCCAGCAGTTTAAGGTCTTTTAGTTCACCCCTCCACTTT.